This TCR beta chain was documented in a study of T cells expressing NK-cell markers. Study-level information: With respect to HCMV, seven of the eight sequenced donors were seropositive, and one was seronegative.

Germline V gene sequence: CDR1 MNHEY, CDR2 SMNVEV (reference sequence). This CDR3 is built from 15 residues. On this clonotype: The antigen remains undetermined.

TCRdb reanalyzed the 5' RACE reads, giving one entry per CDR3 protein sequence and no DNA. The sample shows 350,000 to 450,000 distinct CDR3 sequences, and roughly 5.5% sits with its ten largest clones. Notes on the study in general: The share of CD8+ T cells held by dominant NKG2C+ clonotypes was roughly 1.0-7.5% in several donors. Researchers report these clonotypes also headed the CD3+CD56-NKG2C+ fraction in four donors.

The specimen sequenced was blood T cells: a sorted CD56 or NKG2C T cell subset, CD4+ or CD8+ T cells, or bulk PBMC T cells (not recorded which). The chain carries TRBV27 and TRBJ2-7; the D call from TCRdb, TRBD1, cannot be confirmed without DNA. The receptor comes from a man aged 18-70 years in good health. The CDR3 spells CASSLGGTGGYEQYF.